This T cell receptor beta chain was documented in a study of cytomegalovirus exposure and HLA in healthy donors. The CDR3 is 14 residues long. Trimming took off 6 bases at V and 1 base at J, with 10 bases between the two ends. Germline lookup yields CDR1 WNHNN and CDR2 SYGVQD (reference sequence). Use of 60 Vbeta and 13 Jbeta primers characterized the PCR. Sequencing was performed with immunoSEQ multiplex PCR; in TCRdb, only in-frame clones are kept and a portion is missing. In the table there are more than 80,000 clones, around four fifths of which are singletons. The sequenced material came from PBMCs. The chain employs TRBV10-1 and TRBJ2-1; D unresolved. The sequence was obtained from a man aged 45-60 years in good health and CMV-seronegative. The CDR3, as DNA: TGCGCCAGCAGCACCCCGGGTTCCTACAATGAGCAGTTCTTC. It yields the protein CASSTPGSYNEQFF.